This is a list of T cell receptor beta chains from one sample in a study of T-cell memory formation after mild COVID-19. TCRdb fed the 5' RACE reads into MiXCR, producing one record per CDR3 protein. The table records hundreds of thousands of distinct CDR3 sequences, approximately 15% of them present only once. Sequencing used PBMCs or a T cell subset sorted from them (not recorded which). The receptors here all came from a man aged 18 to 30 who had mild COVID-19 (a few samples of this study predate the infection). Cell type and time point are not known. Each CDR3 is given with its conserved first and last residue. Fields, in order: clone size, J gene, V gene, D gene, CDR3 length, CDR3 protein, CDR3 DNA. D genes are given only for firm matches. A row's size may be missing; if present it is once, few, many or a size class.

few TRBJ2-1 TRBV12-3/TRBV12-4 TRBD2 14 CALANSGVDNEQFF TGTGCCCTCGCCAATAGCGGGGTTGACAATGAGCAGTTCTTC
- TRBJ1-2 TRBV12-3/TRBV12-4 - 15 CASSLGAGYFGGYTF TGTGCCAGCAGTTTAGGGGCAGGGTACTTTGGTGGCTACACCTTC
- TRBJ2-3 TRBV5-1 - 14 CASTPGPEKDTQYF TGCGCCAGCACCCCGGGGCCCGAGAAGGATACGCAGTATTTT
few TRBJ1-1 TRBV7-9 TRBD1 15 CASSDRQGRDTEAFF TGTGCCAGCAGCGATAGACAGGGGCGCGACACTGAAGCTTTCTTT
few TRBJ1-1 TRBV6-6 TRBD1 17 CASSYSKGQGANTEAFF TGTGCCAGCAGTTACTCGAAGGGACAGGGGGCGAACACTGAAGCTTTCTTT
few TRBJ2-5 TRBV12-3/TRBV12-4 TRBD1 14 CASSSQGAWETQYF TGTGCCAGCAGTTCCCAGGGGGCTTGGGAGACCCAGTACTTC
few TRBJ1-4 TRBV24-1 - 14 CATSDSIGDEKLFF TGTGCCACCAGTGATTCGATTGGGGATGAAAAACTGTTTTTT
- TRBJ1-1 TRBV20-1 TRBD1 12 CSAPGGGPEAFF TGCAGTGCCCCAGGAGGGGGCCCTGAAGCTTTCTTT
many TRBJ2-2 TRBV5-1 TRBD2 16 CASSLAGGSNTGELFF TGCGCCAGCAGCCTAGCGGGGGGTTCGAACACCGGGGAGCTGTTTTTT
- TRBJ1-1 TRBV14 TRBD1 15 CASSQDQGASTEAFF TGTGCCAGCAGCCAAGATCAGGGGGCGAGCACTGAAGCTTTCTTT
few TRBJ1-5 TRBV7-9 TRBD1 14 CASPGQGRHQPQHF TGTGCCAGCCCGGGACAGGGGAGGCATCAGCCCCAGCATTTT
many TRBJ2-3 TRBV7-9 TRBD2 14 CASSSTSGADTQYF TGTGCCAGCAGCTCGACTAGCGGGGCAGATACGCAGTATTTT
- TRBJ2-3 TRBV4-1 - 17 CASSQDGLRGDTDTQYF TGCGCCAGCAGCCAAGATGGGTTGAGGGGGGACACAGATACGCAGTATTTT
few TRBJ2-5 TRBV7-9 - 11 CASSNDWVLYF TGTGCCAGCAGCAACGACTGGGTTTTGTACTTC
many TRBJ2-3 TRBV7-3 TRBD2 16 CASSPQAGGYTDTQYF TGTGCCAGCAGCCCGCAAGCGGGGGGGTACACAGATACGCAGTATTTT
few TRBJ1-1 TRBV5-5 - 12 CASSIQGSEAFF TGTGCCAGCAGCATTCAGGGTAGTGAAGCTTTCTTT
- TRBJ1-2 TRBV7-2 - 12 CASSFLGVGYTF TGTGCCAGCAGCTTTCTAGGGGTGGGCTACACCTTC
- TRBJ1-1 TRBV18 - 17 CASSRKGTPSGNTEAFF TGTGCCAGCTCACGGAAAGGGACTCCTTCTGGTAACACTGAAGCTTTCTTT
few TRBJ1-2 TRBV4-1 - 14 CASRGQGGNYGYTF TGCGCCAGCAGGGGGCAGGGAGGTAACTATGGCTACACCTTC
few TRBJ2-5 TRBV5-1 TRBD1 14 CASSLGQGGETQYF TGCGCCAGCAGCCTAGGACAGGGTGGAGAGACCCAGTACTTC
- TRBJ1-2 TRBV29-1 - 14 CSVVDWGLGYGYTF TGCAGCGTTGTTGACTGGGGGCTCGGCTATGGCTACACCTTC
once TRBJ2-1 TRBV5-1 TRBD1 17 CASSYPEVGQGYNEQFF TGCGCCAGCAGCTACCCGGAGGTGGGACAGGGGTACAATGAGCAGTTCTTC
- TRBJ2-4 TRBV6-1 - 13 CASSARLFPPQYF TGTGCCAGCAGCGCACGATTGTTTCCCCCTCAGTACTTC
- TRBJ2-7 TRBV20-1 - 14 CSARGAGRKDEQYF TGCAGTGCCAGAGGGGCGGGGAGGAAAGACGAGCAGTACTTC
many TRBJ2-3 TRBV7-6 TRBD2 17 CASSSRGLAGDGDTQYF TGTGCCAGCAGCTCACGGGGACTAGCGGGGGACGGAGATACGCAGTATTTT
- TRBJ1-5 TRBV12-3/TRBV12-4 - 14 CASRRGRDNQPQHF TGTGCCAGCAGACGCGGCAGGGACAATCAGCCCCAGCATTTT
few TRBJ2-1 TRBV2 - 15 CASSYAGTSYNEQFF TGTGCCAGCAGTTATGCAGGAACCTCCTACAATGAGCAGTTCTTC
- TRBJ2-5 TRBV4-3 TRBD1 17 CASSQSGLGTGVETQYF TGCGCCAGCAGCCAGTCCGGTCTCGGGACAGGGGTGGAGACCCAGTACTTC
few TRBJ2-7 TRBV5-1 - 14 CASGDYSSSYEQYF TGCGCCAGCGGCGACTACAGTTCCTCCTACGAGCAGTACTTC
few TRBJ2-3 TRBV29-1 - 12 CSADSYTDTQYF TGCAGCGCTGACAGTTACACAGATACGCAGTATTTT
- TRBJ2-3 TRBV7-3 TRBD2 16 CASSSRKRGGSDTQYF TGTGCCAGCAGCTCGCGGAAGCGGGGGGGTTCAGATACGCAGTATTTT
few TRBJ2-1 TRBV28 - 14 CASRDRQGYNEQFF TGTGCCAGCAGAGATCGGCAGGGTTATAATGAGCAGTTCTTC
- TRBJ2-7 TRBV12-3/TRBV12-4 TRBD2 15 CASSLGGVGPDEQYF TGTGCCAGCAGTTTGGGGGGGGTGGGTCCTGACGAGCAGTACTTC
few TRBJ2-4 TRBV20-1 - 12 CSAKRAKNIQYF TGCAGTGCTAAGAGGGCCAAAAACATTCAGTACTTC
few TRBJ2-5 TRBV19 TRBD1 13 CATTGQGGETQYF TGTGCCACTACGGGACAGGGGGGGGAGACCCAGTACTTC
- TRBJ2-3 TRBV5-5 - 14 CASSPVLGIDTQYF TGTGCCAGCAGCCCGGTTTTGGGGATAGATACGCAGTATTTT
- TRBJ2-3 TRBV9 - 16 CASSVGHLIRSDTQYF TGTGCCAGCAGCGTAGGGCACCTTATCAGATCAGATACGCAGTATTTT
few TRBJ2-5 TRBV6-6 - 13 CASSYSSYETQYF TGTGCCAGCAGTTACTCGTCTTACGAGACCCAGTACTTC
few TRBJ2-5 TRBV7-9 - 15 CASSFRGSFQETQYF TGTGCCAGCAGCTTTCGGGGTAGTTTCCAAGAGACCCAGTACTTC
few TRBJ1-1 TRBV6-5 - 15 CASSPLGRTNTEAFF TGTGCCAGCTCTCCACTGGGACGGACGAACACTGAAGCTTTCTTT